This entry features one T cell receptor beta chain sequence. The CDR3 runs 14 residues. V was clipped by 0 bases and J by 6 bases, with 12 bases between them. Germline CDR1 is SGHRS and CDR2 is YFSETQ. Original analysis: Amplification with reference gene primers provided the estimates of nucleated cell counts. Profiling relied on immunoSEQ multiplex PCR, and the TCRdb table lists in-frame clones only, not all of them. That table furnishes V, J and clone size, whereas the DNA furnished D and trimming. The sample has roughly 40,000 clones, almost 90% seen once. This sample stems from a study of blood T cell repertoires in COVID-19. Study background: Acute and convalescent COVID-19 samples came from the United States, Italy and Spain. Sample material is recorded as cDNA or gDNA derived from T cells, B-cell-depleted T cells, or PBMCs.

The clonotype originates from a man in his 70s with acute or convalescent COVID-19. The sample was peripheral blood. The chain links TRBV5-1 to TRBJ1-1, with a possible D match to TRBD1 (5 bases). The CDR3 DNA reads TGCGCCAGCAGCTTGGGGGGCAGGGTCGCTGAAGCTTTCTTT. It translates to CASSLGGRVAEAFF.